These 10 T cell receptor beta chains originate from one sample sequenced in a study of beta chain features in type 1 diabetes. General study results and limits: Across all four CD4+ subsets, people with type 1 diabetes showed modestly shorter TCRB CDR3s.

The authors reverse transcribed all of the isolated RNA, so sequencing captured expressed TCRB transcripts. Measured with immunoSEQ multiplex PCR; TCRdb has only the in-frame clones, and not every one. The sample contains 300,000 to 350,000 clones, roughly 14% of which appear only once. Their antigen targets remain unknown. Sequenced material: naive CD4+ T cells from blood. Receptor source: a woman under 30 with type 1 diabetes.

This clone was found a few times. This rearrangement joins TRBV5-1 to TRBJ1-1; D ambiguous. The CDR3 loop spans 12 amino acids. In germline, CDR1 is SGHRS, CDR2 YFSETQ. Trimming shortened V by 6 bases and J by 5 bases, and 11 bases separated the two germline ends. The chain's CDR3 is CASNDPGTEAFF. CDR3 sequence (DNA): TGCGCCAGCAACGACCCGGGGACTGAAGCTTTCTTT. Supplemented by reference TRBV5-1 and TRBJ1-1, the full variable domain reads KAGVTQTPRYLIKTRGQQVTLSCSPISGHRSVSWYQQTPGQGLQFLFEYFSETQRNKGNFPGRFSGRQFSNSRSEMNVSTLELGDSALYLCASNDPGTEAFFGQGTRLTVV.

Worth noting for this clone: The sample has other DNA sequences that encode this CDR3 too. The gene calls are TRBV18 and TRBJ1-1; TRBD1 aligns across 7 bases. The CDR3 has 13 amino acids. Germline values: CDR1 KGHSH, CDR2 LQKENI. Trimming cost V 6 bases and J 1 base; bases outside gene matches: 2. CDR3 sequence: CASSGTENTEAFF. The CDR3 coding sequence is TGTGCCAGCTCCGGGACAGAGAACACTGAAGCTTTCTTT.

This clone occurred a few times. V is TRBV5-1 and J is TRBJ2-7, with TRBD2 identical over 11 bases. The germline V gene encodes CDR1 SGHRS and CDR2 YFSETQ. CDR3 size: 17 residues. Trimming cost V 0 bases and J 0 bases; bases outside gene matches: 5. The CDR3 sequence: CASSLDGTSGSSYEQYV. CDR3 coding DNA: TGCGCCAGCAGCTTGGACGGGACTAGCGGAAGCTCCTACGAGCAGTACGTC.

The chain joins TRBV5-1 to TRBJ2-3, with D possibly TRBD2 on 5 matching bases. V lost 2 bases and J 6 bases, leaving 22 bases between the germline ends. Germline CDR1 is SGHRS and CDR2 is YFSETQ. The CDR3 spans 17 residues. The CDR3 DNA follows: TGCGCCAGCAGCTTATTCCTAGCCGCGCCCGAAGAGGATACGCAGTATTTT. Translating it yields CASSLFLAAPEEDTQYF.

This clone has a handful of counts. This chain connects TRBV12-5 to TRBJ2-3; 9 nucleotides agree with TRBD2. The germline gives CDR1 LGHNT, CDR2 FRNRAP. The length of the CDR3 is 14 residues. J gave up 4 bases and V 8 bases, and 7 bases lay outside the gene matches. The CDR3 loop is CASTLAGVPDTQYF. DNA for the CDR3: TGTGCTAGTACATTAGCGGGAGTCCCAGATACGCAGTATTTT.

This chain uses TRBV5-6 with TRBJ2-1, with TRBD2 matching over 13 bases. After removal of 5 bases from V and 7 bases from J, the junction contained 6 bases not matched to a gene. The CDR3 loop spans 15 amino acids. CDR1 is SGHDT and CDR2 is YYEEEE in the germline V gene. The DNA of the CDR3 is TGTGCCAGCAGACCCGGGACTAGCGGGATAAATGAGCAGTTCTTC. Encoded protein: CASRPGTSGINEQFF.

Only a few counts were recorded for this clone. The chain recombines TRBV28 with TRBJ1-2; no reliable D call. The CDR3 extends over 9 amino acids. Germline V CDR1 and CDR2: MDHEN, SYDVKM. Between the trimmed V and J ends, which lost 10 bases and 6 bases, there was a span of 6 bases. CDR3 nucleotides: TGTGCCACCGGGAATGGCTACACCTTC. This sequence encodes CATGNGYTF.

A remark on this clone: The same CDR3 can be traced to other DNA sequences in this sample. The J gene is TRBJ2-1, the V gene TRBV5-1, with 8 nucleotides matching TRBD2. The junction had 3 bases not matched to a gene; V was cut back by 0 bases and J by 4 bases. Germline V gives CDR1 SGHRS, CDR2 YFSETQ. This CDR3 region has 15 residues. The CDR3 DNA reads TGCGCCAGCAGCTTGGGAACTAGCGGATACAATGAGCAGTTCTTC. Its translation is CASSLGTSGYNEQFF.

This clone was counted a few times. This chain connects TRBV7-9 to TRBJ2-1, with D unresolved. This CDR3 is built from 13 residues. Germline V gene data show CDR1 as SEHNR and CDR2 as FQNEAQ (reference sequence). The V and J ends lost 3 bases and 4 bases respectively, with 7 bases between them. As DNA, the CDR3 is TGTGCCAGCAGCTTCGGGTGGTACAATGAGCAGTTCTTC. This translates into CASSFGWYNEQFF.

This clone was counted between two and nine times. The chain employs TRBV7-8 and TRBJ2-7; D may be TRBD2 (5 bases). The CDR3 consists of 14 residues. V was pared by 1 base and J by 0 bases, with 7 bases between. The V gene's germline CDR1 is SGHVS and CDR2 FQNEAQ. DNA for the CDR3: TGTGCCAGCAGCTTAGAGCGGAGCTCCTACGAGCAGTACTTC. Amino acids: CASSLERSSYEQYF.